This TCR beta chain derives from a study of control samples from healthy donors and cancer patients. The table came from immunoSEQ multiplex PCR; TCRdb's copy has only in-frame clones and leaves some out. The sample consists of about 410,000 clones, more than 80% of them appearing once. J lost 0 bases, V lost 4 bases, and 4 bases had no gene match. CDR1 and CDR2 (germline): SEHNR, FQNEAQ (reference sequence). The CDR3 extends over 17 amino acids. This TCR came from a man between 40 and 49 years old with head and neck cancer. The chain has TRBV7-9 and TRBJ2-2, with 11 bases aligning to TRBD2. What was sequenced was PBMCs. In DNA form, the CDR3 reads TGTGCCAGCAGCTGGACTAGCGGGCGTCCGAACACCGGGGAGCTGTTTTTT. The encoded protein is CASSWTSGRPNTGELFF.